The 28 T cell receptor beta chains presented below share a single source sample, sequenced in a study of T-cell memory formation after mild COVID-19. Each CDR3 protein gets one entry after TCRdb re-called the 5' RACE reads with MiXCR. The sample contains 40,000 to 45,000 distinct CDR3 sequences, approximately 6.8% of which appear only once. The specimen was PBMCs or a T cell subset sorted from them (not recorded which). Receptors originate from a man aged 18-30 years who had mild COVID-19 (a few samples of this study predate the infection). Cell type and time point are not known.

This clonotype was seen many times. J is TRBJ2-5 and V is TRBV20-1; 7 nucleotides agree with TRBD2. The CDR3 extends over 14 amino acids. Losses at the gene ends were 6 bases for V and 5 bases for J; bases not matched to a gene: 12. Germline values: CDR1 DFQATT, CDR2 SNEGSKA (reference sequence). The CDR3 loop reads CSARPLTSRETQYF. CDR3 coding DNA: TGCAGTGCCCGACCCCTGACTAGCAGGGAGACCCAGTACTTC.

The V and J genes are TRBV6-5 and TRBJ1-2; D gene uncertain. Germline assignment: CDR1 MNHEY and CDR2 SVGAGI. Between the trimmed V and J ends, which lost 2 bases and 10 bases, there was a span of 11 bases. CDR3 size: 12 residues. CDR3 residues: CASSYDSFDYTF. In DNA form, the CDR3 reads TGTGCCAGCAGTTACGACTCCTTTGACTACACCTTC.

This clonotype turned up a few times. This chain links TRBV7-9 with TRBJ1-2; D unresolved. Germline CDR1 and CDR2: SEHNR and FQNEAQ (reference sequence). V lost 4 bases and J lost 8, with 8 bases in between. The CDR3 runs to 11 residues. The DNA for the CDR3 is TGTGCCAGCAGCTCACTCATAGGCTACACCTTC. It specifies CASSSLIGYTF. Filled out from reference TRBV7-9 and TRBJ1-2, the complete variable domain reads DTGVSQNPRHKITKRGQNVTFRCDPISEHNRLYWYRQTLGQGPEFLTYFQNEAQLEKSRLLSDRFSAERPKGSFSTLEIQRTEQGDSAMYLCASSSLIGYTFGSGTRLTVV.

This chain joins TRBV7-3 and TRBJ2-3, with 10 bases aligning to TRBD1. The CDR3 is 16 amino acids. The J segment lost 1 base and the V segment lost 1 base, leaving 2 bases of the junction unmatched. Germline-derived CDR1 and CDR2 are SGHTA and FQGTGA. The CDR3 DNA sequence: TGTGCCAGCAGCTTAAGGGGGACAGGGGGCACAGATACGCAGTATTTT. Protein: CASSLRGTGGTDTQYF.

At least ten counts were recorded for this clonotype. The CDR3 DNA is TGTGCCACCAGCAGAGATCGGCACACACAGGGACCCACAGATACGCAGTATTTT. Amino acid sequence: CATSRDRHTQGPTDTQYF. This sequence joins TRBV15 and TRBJ2-3; possible D gene TRBD1, 6 bases. This CDR3 has 18 amino acids. With 0 bases removed from V and 2 bases from J, the gap between germline ends came to 18 bases. Germline values: CDR1 LNHNV, CDR2 YYDKDF (reference sequence).

This clonotype was seen only a few times. The V call is TRBV4-1, the J call TRBJ1-1; no firm D call. The V end lost 1 base, the J end lost 8 bases, and 8 bases lay between the germline ends. This CDR3 region has 12 residues. Germline V CDR1 and CDR2: MGHRA, YSYEKL. The CDR3 is CASSQGWTEAFF. The CDR3 bases are TGCGCCAGCAGCCAAGGGTGGACGGAAGCTTTCTTT.

This clonotype was seen repeatedly, ten times or more. The gene calls are TRBV7-8 and TRBJ2-5; 11 nucleotides line up with TRBD2. The CDR3 covers 15 residues. Germline CDR1 SGHVS, CDR2 FQNEAQ. V lost 5 bases and J lost 5; bases outside the gene matches: 7. Here the CDR3 reads CASSRPTSGVETQYF. The CDR3 DNA sequence: TGTGCCAGCAGCCGCCCGACTAGCGGGGTGGAGACCCAGTACTTC. Complete variable domain (other parts from reference TRBV7-8 and TRBJ2-5): GAGVSQSPRYKVAKRGQDVALRCDPISGHVSLFWYQQALGQGPEFLTYFQNEAQLDKSGLPSDRFFAERPEGSVSTLKIQRTQQEDSAVYLCASSRPTSGVETQYFGPGTRLLVL.

This clonotype was observed many times. V and J are TRBV7-2 and TRBJ2-2, with 14 nucleotides matching TRBD2. From germline, CDR1 is SGHTA and CDR2 FQGNSA. With 1 base clipped from V and 9 bases from J, the junction kept 4 bases outside the gene matches. The CDR3 loop spans 16 amino acids. The CDR3, as DNA: TGTGCCAGCAGCTTAGATGGGACTAGCGGGGGAAGGGAGCTGTTTTTT. Amino acid sequence: CASSLDGTSGGRELFF.

This clonotype was counted ten times or more. The chain recombines TRBV6-5 with TRBJ1-6; perhaps TRBD1 as D (5 bases). Trimming took off 0 bases at V and 6 bases at J, with 9 bases between the two ends. From germline, CDR1 is MNHEY and CDR2 SVGAGI. The CDR3 runs 15 residues. The CDR3 DNA follows: TGTGCCAGCAGTTACTCGGGGACGGGTAATTCACCCCTCCACTTT. It yields the protein CASSYSGTGNSPLHF.

This rearrangement joins TRBV6-5 to TRBJ1-5, with D maybe TRBD1 (5 bases). Germline V gives CDR1 MNHEY, CDR2 SVGAGI. The CDR3 spans 13 residues. V lost 6 bases and J 6 bases, leaving 12 bases between the germline ends. The CDR3 sequence is CASSPGEGQPQHF. DNA for the CDR3: TGTGCCAGCAGCCCGGGGGAAGGTCAGCCCCAGCATTTT.

This clonotype was detected ten times or more. CDR3 bases: TGTGCCAGCAGCCAAGCAAGCGGCAATGAGCAGTTCTTC. This gives the protein CASSQASGNEQFF. The genes are TRBV3-1 and TRBJ2-1, with TRBD2 as a possible D gene (5 bases). The ends were cut back, 1 base at V and 6 bases at J, with 7 bases in the middle. Germline V gene lookup returns CDR1 LGHDT and CDR2 YNNKEL (reference sequence). The CDR3 loop spans 13 amino acids.

This chain joins TRBV20-1 and TRBJ2-1; D gene unclear. Trimming pared 0 bases from V and 8 bases from J, leaving 8 bases between. The CDR3 totals 12 residues. The germline V gene has CDR1 DFQATT and CDR2 SNEGSKA (reference sequence). The CDR3 DNA reads TGCAGTGCTAGAGATGTGGCGGATGAGCAGTTCTTC. Encoded protein: CSARDVADEQFF.

The sample holds many counts of this clonotype. The chain is built from TRBV20-1 and TRBJ1-2; D is unclear. The CDR3 length is 15 residues. Germline CDR1 DFQATT, CDR2 SNEGSKA (reference sequence). Trimming cost V 4 bases and J 4 bases, with 19 bases left between them. The CDR3 nucleotides read TGCAGTGCTACCTCGGCCACGGCGTTTGGCTATGGCTACACCTTC. Amino acid sequence: CSATSATAFGYGYTF.

The chain carries TRBV5-1 and TRBJ2-5; 10 positions agree with TRBD1. V dropped 3 bases and J dropped 5; count of bases not matched to a gene: 7. The CDR3 totals 15 residues. Looked up from germline, CDR1 is SGHRS and CDR2 is YFSETQ. CDR3 in DNA: TGCGCCAGCAGCTACGGGACAGGGGAAGTGGAGACCCAGTACTTC. Amino acid sequence: CASSYGTGEVETQYF.

The chain employs TRBV12-3 or TRBV12-4 and TRBJ2-2, with unresolved D. Trimming removed 6 bases from V and 1 base from J, with 3 bases in between. CDR3 length: 12 residues. As DNA, the CDR3 is TGTGCCAGCAGCGGGAACACCGGGGAGCTGTTTTTT. Protein: CASSGNTGELFF.

This clonotype showed up just a few times. The chain carries TRBV5-4 and TRBJ2-1, with TRBD2 matching over 8 bases. This CDR3 spans 14 amino acids. The germline V gene has CDR1 SGHNT and CDR2 YYREEE (reference sequence). With V trimmed by 3 bases and J by 7 bases, 6 bases remained unmatched. The CDR3 protein is CASSSGLGPNEQFF. DNA for the CDR3: TGTGCCAGCAGCTCGGGACTAGGCCCAAATGAGCAGTTCTTC.

The V and J genes are TRBV6-6 and TRBJ1-2, with TRBD1 as a possible D gene (6 bases). Trimming cost V 5 bases and J 8 bases, with 12 bases left between them. The V gene's germline CDR1 is MNHNY and CDR2 SVGAGI (reference sequence). This CDR3 contains 12 residues. CDR3 in amino acids: CASSAQGQGYTF. The CDR3, as DNA: TGTGCCAGCAGTGCACAGGGTCAGGGCTACACCTTC.

The table lists this clonotype with many counts. This chain joins TRBV5-1 and TRBJ2-7; no definite D call. The V end was cut by 4 bases, the J end by 6 bases, with 14 bases between. The germline CDR1 and CDR2 sequences are SGHRS and YFSETQ. The CDR3 runs 13 residues. The CDR3 sequence is CASSQSGSGEQYV. CDR3 nucleotide sequence: TGCGCCAGCAGCCAGTCTGGATCGGGCGAGCAGTACGTC.

With respect to this clonotype: A much larger clone lies a single base off, so this may be a read error. V is TRBV20-1 and J is TRBJ2-5; the match to TRBD2 covers 9 bases. CDR1 and CDR2 from the germline V gene are DFQATT and SNEGSKA (reference sequence). J lost 9 bases, V lost 2 bases, and 4 bases had no gene match. The CDR3 is 12 residues long. The CDR3: CSARLAGCPQYF. DNA of the CDR3: TGCAGTGCTAGACTAGCGGGGTGCCCCCAGTACTTC.

This clonotype turned up a few times. V usage is TRBV15 and J usage is TRBJ2-5, with D perhaps matching TRBD1 (6 bases). Germline-derived CDR1 and CDR2 are LNHNV and YYDKDF (reference sequence). The CDR3 runs to 15 residues. With 1 base removed from V and 1 base from J, the gap between germline ends came to 10 bases. CDR3: CATSRATGAQETQYF. Here the CDR3 DNA reads TGTGCCACCAGCAGAGCGACAGGAGCCCAAGAGACCCAGTACTTC. The full variable domain, its missing parts supplied by reference TRBV15 and TRBJ2-5, is DAMVIQNPRYQVTQFGKPVTLSCSQTLNHNVMYWYQQKSSQAPKLLFHYYDKDFNNEADTPDNFQSRRPNTSFCFLDIRSPGLGDTAMYLCATSRATGAQETQYFGPGTRLLVL.

This clonotype occurred a few times. V gene TRBV27 combines with J gene TRBJ1-3, with D possibly TRBD1 on 5 matching bases. Germline V gives CDR1 MNHEY, CDR2 SMNVEV (reference sequence). This CDR3 comprises 14 residues. Trimming pared 0 bases from V and 8 bases from J, leaving 11 bases between. CDR3 amino acids: CASSLSFTGDTIYF. CDR3 bases: TGTGCCAGCAGTTTATCGTTTACGGGGGACACCATATATTTT.

Many counts were recorded for this clonotype. The rearrangement links TRBV20-1 to TRBJ2-1; 8 nucleotides line up with TRBD2. This CDR3 is 16 amino acids long. Germline CDR1 is DFQATT and CDR2 is SNEGSKA (reference sequence). The J segment lost 0 bases and the V segment lost 8 bases, leaving 12 bases of the junction unmatched. The CDR3 sequence is CSPRGGLSSSYNEQFF. For the CDR3, the DNA is TGCAGTCCCCGGGGGGGCCTATCCAGCTCCTACAATGAGCAGTTCTTC.

This clonotype was detected only a few times. The rearrangement links TRBV5-1 to TRBJ1-1; possible D gene TRBD1, 6 bases. The V end was cut by 1 base, the J end by 3 bases, with 7 bases between. The CDR3 has 13 residues. CDR1 and CDR2 (germline): SGHRS, YFSETQ. Written as DNA, the CDR3 is TGCGCCAGCAGCTTGTCAGGGGACACTGAAGCTTTCTTT. It yields the protein CASSLSGDTEAFF.

The chain is built from TRBV6-5 and TRBJ2-1; maybe TRBD1 (6 bases). Deletions cut 0 bases from V and 8 bases from J, with 17 bases between. The CDR3 loop spans 16 amino acids. The V gene's germline CDR1 is MNHEY and CDR2 SVGAGI. In DNA, the CDR3 is TGTGCCAGCAGTTACTCGATTCAGGGGAGTAGGGATGAGCAGTTCTTC. This translates into CASSYSIQGSRDEQFF.

V and J are TRBV9 and TRBJ2-5, with a weak D call TRBD1 (6 bases). V lost 2 bases and J lost 1, with 12 bases in between. Germline V lookup: CDR1 SGDLS, CDR2 YYNGEE. CDR3 size: 15 residues. The DNA of the CDR3 is TGTGCCAGCAGCGTGACGGGACATCTCCAAGAGACCCAGTACTTC. Its translation is CASSVTGHLQETQYF.

V and J are TRBV29-1 and TRBJ2-1; 7 nucleotides line up with TRBD2. V was clipped by 4 bases and J by 6 bases; unmatched bases: 9. The CDR3 totals 14 residues. The V gene's germline CDR1 is SQVTM and CDR2 ANQGSEA. CDR3 protein: CSVVGLAVGNEQFF. In DNA form, the CDR3 reads TGCAGCGTTGTAGGGCTAGCGGTCGGCAATGAGCAGTTCTTC.

The sample holds a few counts of this clonotype. The chain joins TRBV5-1 to TRBJ1-1, with 9 bases fitting TRBD1. This CDR3 spans 15 amino acids. In germline, CDR1 is SGHRS, CDR2 YFSETQ. J was trimmed by 7 bases and V by 2 bases; bases with no gene match: 9. Written as DNA, the CDR3 is TGCGCCAGCAGCTTAGCGACAGGGGGTGTAGGTGAAGCTTTCTTT. It is translated as CASSLATGGVGEAFF.

The rearrangement joins TRBV3-1 to TRBJ2-1; TRBD2 might be the D (6 bases). The CDR3 has 16 residues. Germline assignment: CDR1 LGHDT and CDR2 YNNKEL (reference sequence). The ends were cut back, 4 bases at V and 0 bases at J, with 13 bases in the middle. The CDR3 loop is CASSRGTSSSYNEQFF. In DNA form, the CDR3 reads TGTGCCAGCAGCCGCGGGACTTCGAGCTCCTACAATGAGCAGTTCTTC.